These T cell receptor beta chains were read from a single sample in a study of blood T cell repertoires in COVID-19. Measured with immunoSEQ multiplex PCR; TCRdb has only the in-frame clones, and not every one. The sample contains 50,000 to 80,000 clones, roughly 89% of which appear only once. Sequenced input: peripheral blood. These receptors were obtained from a man aged 55 to 70 with acute or convalescent COVID-19. CDR3s include the opening cysteine and the closing phenylalanine or tryptophan. A D gene is named only where the DNA matches it firmly. Not all rows give a size; the values are once, few, many and, for expanded clones, a class.

J gene | clone size | D gene | V gene | CDR3 DNA | CDR3 protein
TRBJ1-4 | - | - | TRBV12-3/TRBV12-4 | TGTGCCAGCAGTTTCGGGGGTGAAAAACTGTTTTTT | CASSFGGEKLFF
TRBJ2-5 | - | - | TRBV18 | TGTGCCAGCTCAACTTCGAGAGAGACCCAGTACTTC | CASSTSRETQYF
TRBJ1-2 | - | - | TRBV3-1/TRBV3-2 | TGTGCCAGCAGCCCCACAGGGCGGAATGGCTACACCTTC | CASSPTGRNGYTF
TRBJ2-1 | - | - | TRBV25-1 | TGTGCCAGCAGGATCGCGGGTGATTCCTACAATGAGCAGTTCTTC | CASRIAGDSYNEQFF
TRBJ2-3 | - | - | TRBV9 | TGTGCCAGCAGCAGGGAGAGCACAGATACGCAGTATTTT | CASSRESTDTQYF
TRBJ1-1 | once | TRBD1 | TRBV5-1 | TGCGCCAGCAGCTTGGAACAGGGGGCAGGAGCTTTCTTT | CASSLEQGAGAFF
TRBJ1-2 | - | - | TRBV6-6 | TGTGCCAGCAGTCGAGACACTCCCTCCTATGGCTACACCTTC | CASSRDTPSYGYTF
TRBJ1-4 | once | TRBD1 | TRBV19 | TGTGCCAGTAGATTACCGGGACAGGGGGATGAAAAACTGTTTTTT | CASRLPGQGDEKLFF
TRBJ1-4 | - | - | TRBV29-1 | TGCAGCGTTCAATGGCTCAATAATGAAAAACTGTTTTTT | CSVQWLNNEKLFF
TRBJ1-1 | few | - | TRBV28 | TGTGCCAGCAGCCCAGCCACAGGGTATCTAGGTGAAGCTTTCTTT | CASSPATGYLGEAFF
TRBJ2-7 | few | - | TRBV9 | TGTGCCAGCAGCGCCGGGACTTACTACGAGCAGTACTTC | CASSAGTYYEQYF
TRBJ1-5 | - | TRBD1 | TRBV12-5 | TGTGCTAGTGGTCCCAATGTCAGGGGGGACCCCTCTAGGCAGCCCCAGCATTTT | CASGPNVRGDPSRQPQHF
TRBJ2-1 | few | - | TRBV7-9 | TGTGCCAGCAGCTTGCGAGAGCAGTTCTTC | CASSLREQFF
TRBJ1-2 | - | - | TRBV11-1 | TGTGCCAGCAGCTTTCCAGGATCCAACTATGGCTACACCTTC | CASSFPGSNYGYTF
TRBJ1-1 | - | TRBD1 | TRBV5-1 | TGCGCCAGCAGCCTGGTACAGGGGCGAGACTCTGAAGCTTTCTTT | CASSLVQGRDSEAFF
TRBJ2-7 | - | TRBD2 | TRBV6-5 | TGTGCCAGCAGTCACAGACTAGCGGGGGGCGAGCAGTACTTC | CASSHRLAGGEQYF
TRBJ2-3 | few | - | TRBV5-1 | TGCGCCAGCAGCAGGGTTCAGGGGTCAGATACGCAGTATTTT | CASSRVQGSDTQYF
TRBJ2-1 | - | - | TRBV29-1 | TGCAGCGTTGAAGACCCCCATGCGGGGAGAGGGTTCAATGAGCAGTTCTTC | CSVEDPHAGRGFNEQFF
TRBJ1-6 | - | TRBD1 | TRBV19 | TGTGCCAGTAGTATAGCTAGTGCAACAGGGGTTTCACCCCTCCACTTT | CASSIASATGVSPLHF
TRBJ2-2 | - | - | TRBV5-6 | TGTGCCAGCAGAGTCAGGGGGGAGACCGGGGAGCTGTTTTTT | CASRVRGETGELFF
TRBJ1-3 | - | - | TRBV19 | TGTGCCAGTAACGATGGGCAGGACTCTGGAAACACCATATATTTT | CASNDGQDSGNTIYF
TRBJ2-3 | - | TRBD2 | TRBV7-9 | TGTGCCAGCAGCTTAAGGCGGGGGGCGCTTATAAGCACAGATACGCAGTATTTT | CASSLRRGALISTDTQYF
TRBJ1-1 | - | - | TRBV30 | TGTGCCTGGAGTGAGGCTACAGGGCACACTGAAGCTTTCTTT | CAWSEATGHTEAFF
TRBJ2-1 | few | TRBD2 | TRBV7-9 | TGTGCCAGCAGCCGGGGGGACCTCCTGTTCTTC | CASSRGDLLFF
TRBJ2-7 | - | - | TRBV5-1 | TGCGCCAGCAGCTTTCGGTCAGACACCTACGAGCAGTACTTC | CASSFRSDTYEQYF
TRBJ2-3 | - | - | TRBV7-2 | TGTGCCAGCAGCCCAGATTACAGGGTCACAGATACGCAGTATTTT | CASSPDYRVTDTQYF
TRBJ1-1 | - | TRBD1 | TRBV10-3 | TGTGCCATCGCCTTCGGACAGGGGAAAACTGAAGCTTTCTTT | CAIAFGQGKTEAFF
TRBJ1-5 | - | - | TRBV27 | TGTGCCAGCCAAGACAGTAATCAGCCCCAGCATTTT | CASQDSNQPQHF
TRBJ1-2 | - | TRBD1 | TRBV3-1/TRBV3-2 | TGTGCCAGCAGCCCAGGGACAGGGTGGGATGGCTACACCTTC | CASSPGTGWDGYTF
TRBJ2-3 | - | TRBD1 | TRBV5-1 | TGCGCCAGCAGCTGGGCCGGGACAGGCAGAGATACGCAGTATTTT | CASSWAGTGRDTQYF
TRBJ2-2 | - | - | TRBV10-3 | TGTGCCATCAACCCCGCAGGGGACACCGGGGAGCTGTTTTTT | CAINPAGDTGELFF
TRBJ1-2 | - | TRBD1 | TRBV11-2 | TGTGCCAGCAGCCAATACAGGGGGGAAGGGAGTGGCTACACCTTC | CASSQYRGEGSGYTF
TRBJ2-6 | - | - | TRBV5-1 | TGCGCCAGCAGCTTGGCCGGGACACGACTATCTGGGGCCAACGTCCTGACTTTC | CASSLAGTRLSGANVLTF
TRBJ2-3 | - | - | TRBV4-1 | TGCGCCAGCAGCCAAGGTTTATTTCAGGAAGGAACAGATACGCAGTATTTT | CASSQGLFQEGTDTQYF
TRBJ2-7 | - | TRBD1 | TRBV5-4 | TGTGCCAGCAGCTCGCAGGGGGCCCTATACGAGCAGTACTTC | CASSSQGALYEQYF
TRBJ1-2 | - | TRBD1 | TRBV7-9 | TGTGCCAGCAGCTTAGCCGTGGGACAGCTAGTCTATGGCTACACCTTC | CASSLAVGQLVYGYTF
TRBJ1-5 | - | TRBD1 | TRBV9 | TGTGCCAGCAGCGAACAGGGGTATAGCAATCAGCCCCAGCATTTT | CASSEQGYSNQPQHF
TRBJ1-1 | - | - | TRBV7-9 | TGTGCCAGCAGCTTAGGCATTAGAGGTGTTGATGCTTTCTTT | CASSLGIRGVDAFF
TRBJ2-3 | - | - | TRBV3-1/TRBV3-2 | TGTGCCAGCAGCCAATCGGTCCTCCTTACAGATACGCAGTATTTT | CASSQSVLLTDTQYF
TRBJ1-1 | once | - | TRBV9 | TGTGCCAGCAGCGTAGGTTCTAGCCCTCGGACTGAAGCTTTCTTT | CASSVGSSPRTEAFF
TRBJ1-5 | - | - | TRBV2 | TGTGCCAGCAGTGAGTGGGACACAGGGAATCAGCCCCAGCATTTT | CASSEWDTGNQPQHF
TRBJ2-5 | - | TRBD2 | TRBV7-9 | TGTGCCAGCAGCTCCTCTTTAGCGGGACAAGAGACCCAGTACTTC | CASSSSLAGQETQYF
TRBJ2-5 | - | - | TRBV7-6 | TGTGCCAGCAGCTTAGAGGGTTGGCGGGGATCAGAGACCCAGTACTTC | CASSLEGWRGSETQYF
TRBJ2-3 | - | - | TRBV6-4 | TGTGCGTCTAGTAGGACTTCCACAGATACGCAGTATTTT | CASSRTSTDTQYF
TRBJ2-7 | - | TRBD1 | TRBV30 | TGTGCCTGGAGGGCCCGGGACAGGGCCCACGAGCAGTACTTC | CAWRARDRAHEQYF
TRBJ2-1 | - | TRBD1 | TRBV11-2 | TGTGCCAGCAGCTCAGGACAGGGGAGCTCCTACAATGAACAGTTCTTC | CASSSGQGSSYNEQFF
TRBJ2-3 | once | - | TRBV30 | TGTGCCTGGAGTGGGGCTAAAGCAGATACGCAGTATTTT | CAWSGAKADTQYF
TRBJ2-3 | - | - | TRBV19 | TGTGCCAGTAGTATAGGTGGGCAGGGCCGGGATACGCAGTATTTT | CASSIGGQGRDTQYF
TRBJ1-2 | - | - | TRBV7-2 | TGTGCCAGCAGCTTAACGAGTGTTTATGGCTACACCTTC | CASSLTSVYGYTF
TRBJ2-1 | - | TRBD1 | TRBV6-5 | TGTGCCAGCAGGGCAGGACAGGGGTCGGAGCAGTTCTTC | CASRAGQGSEQFF
TRBJ2-2 | - | - | TRBV9 | TGTGCCAGCGCCCGGTTCTCCGGGGAGCTGTTTTTT | CASARFSGELFF
TRBJ1-1 | - | TRBD1 | TRBV6-5 | TGTGCCAGCTCCAGGGGGTTGAACACTGAAGCTTTCTTT | CASSRGLNTEAFF
TRBJ1-1 | - | TRBD1 | TRBV6-6 | TGTGCCAGCAGCTTAACAGGGGGGCCGACTGAAGCTTTCTTT | CASSLTGGPTEAFF
TRBJ2-6 | - | TRBD1 | TRBV10-2 | TGCGCCAGCCTGAGAAAAGGGACAGGGGGTTACTCTGGGGCCAACGTCCTGACTTTC | CASLRKGTGGYSGANVLTF
TRBJ1-6 | once | - | TRBV12-5 | TGTGCTAGTGGCCAGGGCTCCCTTAATAATTCACCCCTCCACTTT | CASGQGSLNNSPLHF
TRBJ2-1 | once | - | TRBV27 | TGTGCCAGCAGTTTATCCCGGGATCCCCGCTACAATGAGCAGTTCTTC | CASSLSRDPRYNEQFF
TRBJ1-3 | few | - | TRBV7-2 | TGTGCCAGCAGCCCACAGGGAAGGCTGCTTACGAACACCATATATTTT | CASSPQGRLLTNTIYF